The present entry profiles one TCR beta chain with its context. These data originate in a study of shared clonotypes between healthy human individuals. Only in-frame clones appear in the TCRdb table, and some are missing; sequencing was by immunoSEQ multiplex PCR. The sample shows over a million clones, under 80% of them seen only once. The sequence came from a man aged 18 to 30 in good health. Sequences were obtained from memory CD4+ T cells sorted from blood. Subset reported: CD45RA-negative fraction.

The CDR3 region is CASSLTRGSYEQYF. Written as DNA, the CDR3 is TGTGCCAGCAGTTTAACCAGGGGGTCCTACGAGCAGTACTTC. The genes are TRBV27 and TRBJ2-7; 7 nucleotides agree with TRBD1. V was clipped by 2 bases and J by 1 base; unmatched bases: 2. Germline V gives CDR1 MNHEY, CDR2 SMNVEV (reference sequence). The CDR3 totals 14 residues.